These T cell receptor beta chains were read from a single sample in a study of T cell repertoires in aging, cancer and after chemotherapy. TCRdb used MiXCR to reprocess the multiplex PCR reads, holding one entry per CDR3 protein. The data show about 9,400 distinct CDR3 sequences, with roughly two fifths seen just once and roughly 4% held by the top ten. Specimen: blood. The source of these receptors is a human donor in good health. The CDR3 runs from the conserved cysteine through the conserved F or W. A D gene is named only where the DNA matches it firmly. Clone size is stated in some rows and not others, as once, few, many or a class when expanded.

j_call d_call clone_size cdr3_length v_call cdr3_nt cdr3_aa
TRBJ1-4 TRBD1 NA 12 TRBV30 TGTGCCTGGGGGACAGGAGGTGAAAAACTGTTTTTT CAWGTGGEKLFF
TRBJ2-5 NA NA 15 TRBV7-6 TGTGCCAGCAGAGAGCGGGTGGTCGACCAAGAGACCCAGTACTTC CASRERVVDQETQYF
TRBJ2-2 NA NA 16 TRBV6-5 TGTGCCAGCACAAGAGGGGGGACTCTGGACACCGGGGAGCTGTTTTTT CASTRGGTLDTGELFF
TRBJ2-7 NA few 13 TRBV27 TGTGCCAGCATTGGCGACACCTCCTACGAGCAGTACTTC CASIGDTSYEQYF
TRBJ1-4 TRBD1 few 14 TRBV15 TGTGCCACCAGCTGGGACAGGGATGGAGAAAAACTGTTTTTT CATSWDRDGEKLFF
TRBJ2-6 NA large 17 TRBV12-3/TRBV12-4 TGTGCCAGCAGCTTCAGGGGGGCGGGGGCTGGGGCCAACGTCCTGACTTTC CASSFRGAGAGANVLTF
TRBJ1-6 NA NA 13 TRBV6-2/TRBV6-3 TGTGCCAGCGCCTGGACAAGAGGTTCACCCCTCCACTTT CASAWTRGSPLHF
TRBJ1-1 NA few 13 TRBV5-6 TGTGCCAGCAGCTTGCTATCAGGGACTGAAGCTTTCTTT CASSLLSGTEAFF
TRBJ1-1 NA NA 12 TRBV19 TGTGCCAGTCGGTTAGGCCACACTGAAGCTTTCTTT CASRLGHTEAFF
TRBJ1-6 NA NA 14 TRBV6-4 TGTGCCAGCAGTGAGTCCCAGGGCGGGTCACCCCTCCACTTT CASSESQGGSPLHF
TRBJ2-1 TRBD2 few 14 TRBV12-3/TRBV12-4 TGTGCCAGCAGTCCCTTTGGGGGGGAGGGTGAGCAGTTCTTC CASSPFGGEGEQFF
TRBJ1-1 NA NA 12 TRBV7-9 TGTGCCAGCAGCTTACAGGAGGCTGAAGCTTTCTTT CASSLQEAEAFF
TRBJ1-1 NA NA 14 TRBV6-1 TGTGCCATCGTCCCTCCAGGGGCGCCGACCCAAGCTTTCTTT CAIVPPGAPTQAFF
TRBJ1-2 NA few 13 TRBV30 TGTGCCGGCGAGACGGAAGGGGGGTATGGCTACACCTTC CAGETEGGYGYTF
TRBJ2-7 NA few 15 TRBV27 TGTGCCAGCAGTTTTTCCCCTGGGGTTACCTACGAGCAGTACTTC CASSFSPGVTYEQYF
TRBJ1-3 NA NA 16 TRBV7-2 TGTGCCAGCAGCTCTATACGTTCATCCTCTGGAAACACCATATATTTT CASSSIRSSSGNTIYF
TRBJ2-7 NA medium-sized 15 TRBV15 TGTGCCACCAGCAGAGGACAGTTGTCCTCCTACGAGCAGTACTTC CATSRGQLSSYEQYF
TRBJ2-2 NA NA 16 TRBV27 TGTGCCAGCAGTTCGATAGAAAACTTGAACACCGGGGAGCTGTTTTTT CASSSIENLNTGELFF
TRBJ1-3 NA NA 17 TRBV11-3 TGTGCCAGCAGCCGGCGGTTACCAGGGAACTCAGGAAACACCATATATTTT CASSRRLPGNSGNTIYF
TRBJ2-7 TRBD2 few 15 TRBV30 TGTGCCAGCCTGGAATGGAGGCGGGAGGGTAGAGAGCAGTACTTC CASLEWRREGREQYF
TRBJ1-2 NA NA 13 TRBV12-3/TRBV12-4 TGTGCCAGCAGCCAGGGCGCTAACTATGGCTACACCTTC CASSQGANYGYTF
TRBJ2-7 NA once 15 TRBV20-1 TGCAGTGCTAGAGGAGGACGGAACTATCCCTACGAGCAGTACTTC CSARGGRNYPYEQYF
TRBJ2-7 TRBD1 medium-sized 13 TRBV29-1 TGCAGCGTTCTCCGACAGGGGGTCTACGAGCAGTACTTC CSVLRQGVYEQYF
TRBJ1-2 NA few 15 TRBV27 TGTGCCAGCCTACCCTCGGGACGGGACGCATATGGCTACACCTTC CASLPSGRDAYGYTF
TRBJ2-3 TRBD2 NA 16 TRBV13 TGTGCCAGCAGCTGGACTAGCGGGGGGGTCCGGGATACGCAGTATTTT CASSWTSGGVRDTQYF
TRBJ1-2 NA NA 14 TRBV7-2 TGTGCCAGCAGCCCCTTTGACAGAGGATATGGCTACACCTTC CASSPFDRGYGYTF
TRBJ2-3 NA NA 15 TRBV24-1 TGTGCCACCAGTGAGGTTTGGGGGACCACAGATACGCAGTATTTT CATSEVWGTTDTQYF